The next 23 T cell receptor beta chains were all read from a single sample in a study of blood T cell repertoires in COVID-19. Sequencing used immunoSEQ multiplex PCR; TCRdb keeps in-frame clones, though not all of them. Among approximately 180,000 clones listed, 70% to 85% were seen once. The sequenced sample consisted of PBMCs or T cells enriched from blood (not recorded which). The receptor source for this set is a woman in her fifties or sixties with acute COVID-19.

This chain uses TRBV30 with TRBJ2-7, with 9 bases identical to TRBD2. CDR1 is GTSNPN and CDR2 is SVGIG in the germline V gene (reference sequence). With 0 bases clipped from V and 4 bases from J, the junction kept 7 bases outside the gene matches. The CDR3 loop spans 15 amino acids. The CDR3 region has the DNA TGTGCCTGGAGTGTATGGAGCGGGGGGTTATACGAGCAGTACGTC. It translates to CAWSVWSGGLYEQYV.

The chain employs TRBV6-1 and TRBJ2-1; 7 nucleotides agree with TRBD1. CDR3 size: 17 residues. CDR1 is MNHNS and CDR2 is SASEGT in the germline V gene. V trimming: 0 bases; J trimming: 6 bases; junction bases outside the gene matches: 11. In DNA form, the CDR3 reads TGTGCCAGCAGTGAAGCTTACGACAGGGTCGGAAGCAATGAGCAGTTCTTC. This sequence encodes CASSEAYDRVGSNEQFF.

The chain uses TRBV27 and TRBJ2-7; D is perhaps TRBD1 (7 bases). CDR1 is MNHEY, CDR2 SMNVEV, per germline (reference sequence). The V gene lost 7 bases and the J gene lost 9 bases, with 16 bases spanning the gap. This CDR3 is 12 amino acids long. The CDR3 loop reads CASKAGGGVQYV. The CDR3 DNA reads as TGTGCCAGCAAGGCAGGGGGAGGAGTGCAGTACGTC.

The chain is built from TRBV10-1 and TRBJ2-2; D remains unclear. Germline CDR1 and CDR2: WNHNN and SYGVQD (reference sequence). The germline V and J ends were trimmed by 5 bases and 2 bases, with 12 bases remaining between them. The CDR3 loop spans 15 amino acids. CDR3 sequence: CASSIRSRNTGELFF. CDR3 DNA sequence: TGCGCCAGCAGTATCCGGTCACGAAACACCGGGGAGCTGTTTTTT.

This rearrangement joins TRBV5-6 to TRBJ2-5, with TRBD2 identical over 7 bases. After removal of 5 bases from V and 7 bases from J, the junction contained 5 bases not matched to a gene. The CDR3 is made up of 12 amino acids. From germline, CDR1 is SGHDT and CDR2 YYEEEE. CDR3 sequence: CASSIGTTTQYF. Here the CDR3 DNA reads TGTGCCAGCAGTATAGGGACTACGACCCAGTACTTC.

The chain is built from TRBV19 and TRBJ1-2; 9 nucleotides line up with TRBD1. With V trimmed by 4 bases and J by 6 bases, 9 bases remained unmatched. The CDR3 runs to 15 residues. Germline assignment: CDR1 LNHDA and CDR2 SQIVND (reference sequence). CDR3 residues: CASSTSQGAAHGYTF. The CDR3 DNA follows: TGTGCCAGTAGTACATCACAGGGGGCCGCACATGGCTACACCTTC.

The rearrangement joins TRBV7-2 to TRBJ1-3; tentatively, D is TRBD1 (5 bases). CDR3 size: 15 residues. CDR1 is SGHTA, CDR2 FQGNSA, per germline. The V and J ends lost 6 bases and 1 base respectively, with 13 bases between them. The CDR3 region has the DNA TGTGCCAGCAGTCCATGGGGCAGATCTGGAAACACCATATATTTT. This encodes CASSPWGRSGNTIYF.

The chain carries TRBV7-8 and TRBJ1-1; D is undetermined. Trimming took off 6 bases at V and 7 bases at J, with 12 bases between the two ends. The CDR3 is made up of 12 amino acids. Germline lookup yields CDR1 SGHVS and CDR2 FQNEAQ. This CDR3 reads CASSPEGGEAFF. CDR3 bases: TGTGCCAGCAGTCCTGAGGGAGGTGAAGCTTTCTTT.

Points on this clone: Other DNA sequences in the same sample also yield this CDR3. The CDR3 bases are TGTGCCAGCAGTTTGGACAGTAACTATGGCTACACCTTC. This translates into CASSLDSNYGYTF. This chain connects TRBV7-2 to TRBJ1-2; tentative D call: TRBD1 (6 bases). Trimming removed 6 bases at V and 1 base at J, with 9 bases between. There are 13 residues in the CDR3. CDR1 and CDR2 from the germline V gene are SGHTA and FQGNSA.

This clone occurred a few times. V usage is TRBV27 and J usage is TRBJ1-6; 7 bases map to TRBD1. This CDR3 has 16 amino acids. Per germline, CDR1 MNHEY and CDR2 SMNVEV (reference sequence). Unmatched junction bases numbered 3, after V lost 2 bases and J lost 2 bases. CDR3 nucleotide sequence: TGTGCCAGCAGTTTAACCAGGGGGGCCTATAATTCACCCCTCCACTTT. Protein product: CASSLTRGAYNSPLHF.

The chain has TRBV4-3 and TRBJ1-1; 8 bases line up with TRBD1. V lost 0 bases to trimming and J lost 10 bases; unmatched junction nucleotides: 13. This CDR3 is built from 16 residues. Germline V gives CDR1 LGHNA, CDR2 YSLEER. The CDR3 nucleotides read TGCGCCAGCAGCCAAGATCTGGGACAGGAGGGATTGAGAGCTTTCTTT. Its translation: CASSQDLGQEGLRAFF.

The rearrangement joins TRBV27 to TRBJ1-5; D is undetermined. This CDR3 region has 15 residues. Germline CDR1 is MNHEY and CDR2 is SMNVEV (reference sequence). V was shortened by 4 bases and J by 5 bases, with 15 bases between the two germline ends. This CDR3 is CASSSRMERDQPQHF. Here the CDR3 DNA reads TGTGCCAGCAGTTCCAGGATGGAAAGAGATCAGCCCCAGCATTTT.

The chain is built from TRBV9 and TRBJ2-2; maybe TRBD2 (5 bases). The CDR3 length is 15 residues. Trimming took 4 bases from V and 0 from J, leaving 10 bases between them. Germline lookup yields CDR1 SGDLS and CDR2 YYNGEE. The CDR3 protein is CASSTTGTNTGELFF. The CDR3 coding sequence is TGTGCCAGCAGCACAACCGGGACGAACACCGGGGAGCTGTTTTTT.

In this sample, this clone turned up once. This rearrangement joins TRBV27 to TRBJ1-5, with D unclear. Trimming took off 7 bases at V and 0 bases at J, with 13 bases between the two ends. In germline, CDR1 is MNHEY, CDR2 SMNVEV (reference sequence). The CDR3 sequence is 15 residues long. Here the CDR3 DNA reads TGTGCCAGCATGACTACGGCCCTTAGCAATCAGCCCCAGCATTTT. Translating it yields CASMTTALSNQPQHF.

The chain combines TRBV10-1 with TRBJ1-1; TRBD1 agrees at 8 bases. The CDR3 totals 12 residues. CDR1 WNHNN and CDR2 SYGVQD come from the germline V gene (reference sequence). Losses at the gene ends were 6 bases for V and 12 bases for J; bases not matched to a gene: 9. The CDR3: CASRDGQGVPFF. In nucleotides, the CDR3 is TGCGCCAGCAGGGACGGACAGGGTGTTCCTTTCTTT.

The V call is TRBV12-3 or TRBV12-4, the J call TRBJ2-7; 7 nucleotides match TRBD2. V lost 6 bases, J lost 3 bases, and 2 bases stayed unmatched. There are 12 residues in the CDR3. The DNA for the CDR3 is TGTGCCAGCAGGAGCGGGATCTACGAGCAGTACTTC. It encodes CASRSGIYEQYF.

The gene calls are TRBV11-2 and TRBJ1-4, with D maybe TRBD1 (5 bases). This CDR3 has 15 amino acids. Trimming took 5 bases from V and 4 from J, leaving 14 bases between them. CDR1 and CDR2 (germline): SGHAT, FQNNGV. CDR3 nucleotides: TGTGCCAGCAGCGCTTTGGTGGGGCATAATGAAAAACTGTTTTTT. Its protein product is CASSALVGHNEKLFF.

This chain links TRBV18 with TRBJ2-4, with a weak D call TRBD2 (6 bases). The V gene's germline CDR1 is KGHSH and CDR2 LQKENI. CDR3 size: 12 residues. Trimming shortened V by 6 bases and J by 8 bases, and 11 bases separated the two germline ends. The CDR3 loop reads CASSRGGDIQYF. CDR3 nucleotides: TGTGCCAGCTCTCGTGGCGGGGACATTCAGTACTTC.

The CDR3 region has the DNA TGTGCCTGGGGACTAGTCTCCCCAGATACGCAGTATTTT. Protein sequence: CAWGLVSPDTQYF. This chain joins TRBV30 and TRBJ2-3, with 7 positions matching TRBD2. The germline CDR1 and CDR2 sequences are GTSNPN and SVGIG (reference sequence). Unmatched junction bases numbered 6, after V lost 5 bases and J lost 4 bases. The CDR3 is 13 residues long.

This chain connects TRBV29-1 to TRBJ2-3; 11 nucleotides agree with TRBD2. CDR1 is SQVTM and CDR2 is ANQGSEA in the germline V gene. This CDR3 comprises 13 residues. V lost 4 bases, J lost 5 bases, and 2 bases stayed unmatched. CDR3 nucleotide sequence: TGCAGCGTTGGTAGCGGGGGGGGAGATACGCAGTATTTT. Its protein is CSVGSGGGDTQYF.

V gene TRBV29-1 combines with J gene TRBJ1-2; 8 bases match TRBD1. Unmatched junction bases numbered 9, after V lost 2 bases and J lost 7 bases. The CDR3 sequence is 14 residues long. Germline lookup yields CDR1 SQVTM and CDR2 ANQGSEA. The CDR3 DNA follows: TGCAGCGTTGAACCTGGACAGGGAAGAGCTGGCTACACCTTC. It is translated as CSVEPGQGRAGYTF.

The genes are TRBV24-1 and TRBJ2-7; a weak D match, TRBD2 (6 bases). V was cut by 5 bases and J by 3 bases, with 25 bases left in between. The germline gives CDR1 KGHDR, CDR2 SFDVKD. The CDR3 sequence is 18 residues long. The DNA of the CDR3 is TGTGCCACCAGTGCGATAGTTATCTTACCACGGACTAACTACGAGCAGTACTTC. This encodes CATSAIVILPRTNYEQYF.

This clone occurred a few times. The CDR3 DNA is TGTGCCAGCAGCCCGACTTCGGGCAATCAGCCCCAGCATTTT. This gives the protein CASSPTSGNQPQHF. This rearrangement joins TRBV7-9 to TRBJ1-5; D is uncertain. Trimming stripped 5 bases from V and 2 bases from J, with 10 bases between. Germline-derived CDR1 and CDR2 are SEHNR and FQNEAQ (reference sequence). The CDR3 is 14 residues long.